These 32 T cell receptor beta chains were sequenced from one sample in a study of CD8 T cells in ankylosing spondylitis. Via MiXCR, TCRdb re-called the 5' RACE reads, giving one row per CDR3 protein. The top ten clones hold roughly 4.2% of a sample with under 250,000 distinct CDR3 sequences, roughly 32% of them seen once. Sequencing input: blood, either unsorted or a sorted T cell fraction (not recorded which). These receptors were taken from a male donor with ankylosing spondylitis or in good health (not recorded which).

This clonotype has just a few counts. The chain has TRBV12-3 or TRBV12-4 and TRBJ1-2, with a weak D call TRBD1 (6 bases). This CDR3 spans 13 amino acids. V was cut by 10 bases and J by 6 bases, with 18 bases left in between. The CDR3 protein is CATSVYTGNGYTF. CDR3 nucleotides: TGTGCCACTTCAGTTTATACAGGGAATGGCTACACCTTC.

This clonotype occurred a few times. The V and J genes are TRBV6-1 and TRBJ1-2, with 7 bases lining up with TRBD1. The V gene end was trimmed by 8 bases and the J gene end by 4 bases; junction bases not matched to a gene: 13. The CDR3 has 15 residues. Germline V CDR1 and CDR2: MNHNS, SASEGT. The CDR3 loop reads CASSSGGSAPYGYTF. CDR3 DNA: TGTGCCAGCTCGTCAGGGGGGTCGGCACCCTATGGCTACACCTTC.

This clonotype was observed a handful of times. This chain links TRBV5-1 with TRBJ2-5, with 10 nucleotides matching TRBD1. J gave up 0 bases and V 4 bases, and 18 bases lay outside the gene matches. The CDR3 runs to 20 residues. The V gene's germline CDR1 is SGHRS and CDR2 YFSETQ. CDR3 bases: TGCGCCAGCAGCCCCCCTTGGGACCTGACAGGGGGCCAGTACCAAGAGACCCAGTACTTC. It encodes CASSPPWDLTGGQYQETQYF.

The chain has TRBV7-8 and TRBJ2-1, with 8 bases matching TRBD2. Germline V CDR1 and CDR2: SGHVS, FQNEAQ. The CDR3 consists of 13 residues. The trim removed 5 bases at V and 10 bases at J, leaving 7 bases unmatched. DNA for the CDR3: TGTGCCAGCAGCCCACCGGGGGGGACCGAGCAGTTCTTC. Its translation is CASSPPGGTEQFF. The full variable domain, with the rest looked up from reference TRBV7-8 and TRBJ2-1, is GAGVSQSPRYKVAKRGQDVALRCDPISGHVSLFWYQQALGQGPEFLTYFQNEAQLDKSGLPSDRFFAERPEGSVSTLKIQRTQQEDSAVYLCASSPPGGTEQFFGPGTRLTVL.

The chain has TRBV27 and TRBJ2-3; possibly TRBD2 for D (6 bases). V was cut by 5 bases and J by 2 bases, with 11 bases left in between. The CDR3 runs to 14 residues. Germline V lookup: CDR1 MNHEY, CDR2 SMNVEV (reference sequence). The CDR3 loop is CASSPRDFTDTQYF. The DNA of the CDR3 is TGTGCCAGCAGTCCCCGGGACTTCACAGATACGCAGTATTTT.

This clonotype was detected only a few times. The chain uses TRBV21-1 and TRBJ1-5. TRBV21-1 is classified as a pseudogene. This CDR3 contains 16 residues. DNA of the CDR3: TGTGCCAGCAGCGGTCTAGGGGCCCTGCATGGTCAGCCCCAGCATTTT. Translating gives CASSGLGALHGQPQHF.

The V gene is TRBV10-3, the J gene TRBJ2-5; D might be TRBD2 (5 bases). Looked up from germline, CDR1 is ENHRY and CDR2 is SYGVKD. This CDR3 contains 16 residues. The V gene lost 7 bases and the J gene lost 1 base, with 19 bases spanning the gap. CDR3 sequence reads: CAINADAEGVQETQYF. In DNA form, the CDR3 reads TGTGCCATCAATGCTGACGCCGAGGGTGTCCAAGAGACCCAGTACTTC.

The V and J genes are TRBV7-9 and TRBJ2-2; 9 positions agree with TRBD1. The CDR3 spans 16 residues. V lost 5 bases to trimming and J lost 5 bases; unmatched junction nucleotides: 9. CDR1 is SEHNR and CDR2 is FQNEAQ in the germline V gene (reference sequence). For the CDR3, the DNA is TGTGCCAGCAGCCCCTCCGGGACAGGGAGGACCGGGGAGCTGTTTTTT. Encoded protein: CASSPSGTGRTGELFF.

This chain joins TRBV12-3 or TRBV12-4 and TRBJ2-5, with D unresolved. The CDR3 has 14 residues. V was trimmed by 6 bases and J by 5 bases, leaving 16 bases between them. As DNA, the CDR3 is TGTGCCAGCAGCAGGACGCCGGCTGAGGAGACCCAGTACTTC. Protein product: CASSRTPAEETQYF.

The chain recombines TRBV20-1 with TRBJ2-5; D unclear. Germline CDR1 reads DFQATT; CDR2 reads SNEGSKA (reference sequence). Trimming removed 8 bases from V and 5 bases from J, with 9 bases in between. The CDR3 runs to 10 residues. CDR3 DNA: TGCAGTATGCGCCGGGAGACCCAGTACTTC. Protein: CSMRRETQYF.

The table lists this clonotype with a few counts. The V and J genes are TRBV20-1 and TRBJ1-5, with D possibly being TRBD1 (5 bases). The CDR3 length is 14 residues. V dropped 6 bases and J dropped 4 bases, with 16 bases sitting between them. The germline V gene encodes CDR1 DFQATT and CDR2 SNEGSKA (reference sequence). CDR3 in amino acids: CSAKNLRGNQPQHF. Written as DNA, the CDR3 is TGCAGTGCCAAGAACCTACGGGGGAATCAGCCCCAGCATTTT.

The J gene is TRBJ2-2, the V gene TRBV20-1, with a weak D call TRBD2 (7 bases). In germline, CDR1 is DFQATT, CDR2 SNEGSKA (reference sequence). The CDR3 spans 14 residues. V was pared by 6 bases and J by 2 bases, with 13 bases between. The chain's CDR3 is CSAGGGTNTGELFF. The CDR3 DNA follows: TGCAGTGCAGGGGGAGGGACTAACACCGGGGAGCTGTTTTTT.

This clonotype was seen only once. The chain employs TRBV10-1 and TRBJ2-7; 7 bases agree with TRBD1. CDR3 size: 14 residues. Germline assignment: CDR1 WNHNN and CDR2 SYGVQD (reference sequence). Germline trimming cut 5 bases from V and 2 bases from J; bases unmatched to any gene: 6. CDR3 coding DNA: TGCGCCAGCAGTCGACAGGGATCCCCCTACGAGCAGTACTTC. Translated: CASSRQGSPYEQYF.

The chain links TRBV20-1 to TRBJ2-5; the match to TRBD2 covers 14 bases. Germline CDR1 is DFQATT and CDR2 is SNEGSKA (reference sequence). This CDR3 is 17 amino acids long. V was pared by 4 bases and J by 5 bases, with 12 bases of the junction left unmatched. Here the CDR3 DNA reads TGCAGTGCTACCGGGACTAGCGGGGGTGGGCCCCAGGAGACCCAGTACTTC. Protein: CSATGTSGGGPQETQYF.

This clonotype was counted between two and nine times. At one end the junction does not follow the germline gene, possibly because of a read error. J is TRBJ2-5 and V is TRBV7-7, with no clear D. The germline V gene has CDR1 SSHAT and CDR2 FNYEAQ (reference sequence). CDR3 size: 14 residues. The CDR3 protein is CASSLNSIQETQYF. The CDR3 bases are TGTGCTAGCAGCTTGAACTCGATCCAAGAGACCCAGTACTTC.

This clonotype was recorded a few times. CDR3 protein: CASSLLANTGELFF. CDR3 bases: TGTGCCAGCAGTTTACTAGCCAACACCGGGGAGCTGTTTTTT. This sequence joins TRBV12-3 or TRBV12-4 and TRBJ2-2, with a possible D match to TRBD2 (5 bases). V gave up 2 bases and J gave up 2 bases, with 6 bases separating them. There are 14 residues in the CDR3.

This clonotype showed up just once. This chain connects TRBV27 to TRBJ2-1, with 7 nucleotides matching TRBD2. This CDR3 spans 14 amino acids. The junction had 7 bases not matched to a gene; V was cut back by 6 bases and J by 5 bases. The V gene's germline CDR1 is MNHEY and CDR2 SMNVEV (reference sequence). The CDR3 region is CASSPRGVNNEQFF. Written as DNA, the CDR3 is TGTGCCAGCAGCCCCCGGGGGGTGAACAATGAGCAGTTCTTC.

The rearrangement links TRBV20-1 to TRBJ1-1; 9 bases are shared with TRBD1. Germline assignment: CDR1 DFQATT and CDR2 SNEGSKA (reference sequence). J was trimmed by 2 bases and V by 0 bases; bases with no gene match: 10. This CDR3 has 17 residues. DNA of the CDR3: TGCAGTGCTAGAGATCTGGGACAGGGTGGGAAAAACACTGAAGCTTTCTTT. It is translated as CSARDLGQGGKNTEAFF.

The rearrangement joins TRBV29-1 to TRBJ2-7; D may be TRBD2 (5 bases). Germline V gene lookup returns CDR1 SQVTM and CDR2 ANQGSEA. This CDR3 has 12 residues. V lost 0 bases and J lost 5, with 8 bases in between. The CDR3 loop reads CSVEDREHEQYF. CDR3 sequence (DNA): TGCAGCGTTGAAGATCGGGAACACGAGCAGTACTTC.

This clonotype was detected a few times. The chain has TRBV11-2 and TRBJ2-1; D tentatively reads TRBD1 or TRBD2 (6 bases each). The CDR3 consists of 15 residues. Germline CDR1 SGHAT, CDR2 FQNNGV. Trimming shortened V by 5 bases and J by 6 bases, and 17 bases separated the two germline ends. CDR3 sequence reads: CASSPDGGSANEQFF. DNA of the CDR3: TGTGCCAGCAGCCCTGACGGGGGCTCCGCCAATGAGCAGTTCTTC.

This chain joins TRBV29-1 and TRBJ2-7; D unclear. The V end lost 7 bases, the J end lost 5 bases, and 15 bases lay between the germline ends. This CDR3 region has 12 residues. Germline CDR1 reads SQVTM; CDR2 reads ANQGSEA. CDR3 region: CSAAGWVNEQYF. The CDR3 bases are TGCAGCGCCGCAGGATGGGTAAACGAGCAGTACTTC.

This clonotype showed up just a few times. This CDR3 is CSVEGGSGEKLFF. CDR3 DNA sequence: TGCAGCGTTGAGGGGGGGTCCGGAGAAAAACTGTTTTTT. This chain uses TRBV29-1 with TRBJ1-4, with TRBD1 as a possible D gene (5 bases). The CDR3 consists of 13 residues. Trimming shortened V by 3 bases and J by 8 bases, and 13 bases separated the two germline ends. CDR1 is SQVTM and CDR2 is ANQGSEA in the germline V gene.

The chain combines TRBV5-1 with TRBJ1-1; D unresolved. There are 15 residues in the CDR3. Trimming cost V 4 bases and J 0 bases, with 13 bases left between them. Germline lookup yields CDR1 SGHRS and CDR2 YFSETQ. The CDR3: CASSADGDLNTEAFF. The CDR3 nucleotides read TGCGCCAGCAGCGCCGATGGGGATTTGAACACTGAAGCTTTCTTT. The complete variable domain, with remaining parts taken from reference TRBV5-1 and TRBJ1-1, reads KAGVTQTPRYLIKTRGQQVTLSCSPISGHRSVSWYQQTPGQGLQFLFEYFSETQRNKGNFPGRFSGRQFSNSRSEMNVSTLELGDSALYLCASSADGDLNTEAFFGQGTRLTVV.

This clonotype has a handful of counts. J is TRBJ2-7 and V is TRBV29-1; 7 nucleotides align to TRBD2. In germline, CDR1 is SQVTM, CDR2 ANQGSEA. With 7 bases clipped from V and 0 bases from J, the junction kept 0 bases outside the gene matches. This CDR3 region has 11 residues. The CDR3 nucleotides read TGCAGCGGCGGGGGCTCCTACGAGCAGTACTTC. Translation: CSGGGSYEQYF.

The chain joins TRBV20-1 to TRBJ2-7; 9 nucleotides agree with TRBD1. The CDR3 sequence is 17 residues long. Germline values: CDR1 DFQATT, CDR2 SNEGSKA (reference sequence). Trimming took 3 bases from V and 0 from J; bases not matched to a gene: 12. CDR3 in amino acids: CSASPPSGTGNSYEQYF. CDR3 nucleotides: TGCAGTGCTAGTCCCCCTTCCGGGACAGGGAACTCCTACGAGCAGTACTTC.

The V and J genes are TRBV27 and TRBJ2-1; D not certain. Germline V gene sequence: CDR1 MNHEY, CDR2 SMNVEV (reference sequence). The length of the CDR3 is 16 residues. V lost 2 bases and J lost 4, with 15 bases in between. The CDR3 sequence is CASSLAVVSSYNEQFF. CDR3 coding DNA: TGTGCCAGCAGTTTAGCGGTGGTCAGCTCATACAATGAGCAGTTCTTC.

This clonotype was counted a few times. This chain joins TRBV10-3 and TRBJ2-1, with TRBD2 identical over 13 bases. V lost 2 bases, J lost 9 bases, and 4 bases stayed unmatched. The CDR3 consists of 15 residues. Per the germline V gene, CDR1 is ENHRY and CDR2 is SYGVKD. CDR3: CAISERTSGGGEQFF. The CDR3, as DNA: TGTGCCATCAGTGAGAGGACTAGCGGGGGTGGTGAGCAGTTCTTC.

This clonotype occurred a few times. CDR3 DNA: TGTGCCAGCAGCTCAGGGACAGGGGATTGGGATCAGCCCCAGCATTTT. Translating gives CASSSGTGDWDQPQHF. This sequence joins TRBV5-6 and TRBJ1-5; 10 bases are a match to TRBD1. V lost 3 bases and J lost 5; bases outside the gene matches: 8. Germline V lookup: CDR1 SGHDT, CDR2 YYEEEE. The CDR3 is made up of 16 amino acids.

The table lists this clonotype with a few counts. The chain combines TRBV3-1 with TRBJ2-7; D is undetermined. Trimming removed 3 bases from V and 7 bases from J, with 10 bases in between. CDR3 size: 12 residues. The germline V gene encodes CDR1 LGHDT and CDR2 YNNKEL (reference sequence). The CDR3 protein is CASSHGGREQYF. The CDR3 DNA follows: TGTGCCAGCAGCCACGGCGGTCGGGAGCAGTACTTC.

The count of this clonotype is one. The chain combines TRBV3-1 with TRBJ2-1; either TRBD1 or TRBD2 may supply D (5 bases each). Germline V gene sequence: CDR1 LGHDT, CDR2 YNNKEL (reference sequence). V gave up 4 bases and J gave up 5 bases, with 15 bases separating them. CDR3 length: 15 residues. In DNA, the CDR3 is TGTGCCAGCAGCCCCATCGGGACCACCGACAATGAGCAGTTCTTC. Translating gives CASSPIGTTDNEQFF.

This clonotype was seen a handful of times. The gene calls are TRBV20-1 and TRBJ2-7; TRBD1 matches at 8 bases. Per germline, CDR1 DFQATT and CDR2 SNEGSKA (reference sequence). Trimming at V came to 3 bases and at J to 5 bases, leaving 3 bases not matched to a gene. CDR3 length: 12 amino acids. This chain's CDR3 is CSASLDRDEQYF. The CDR3 DNA reads as TGCAGTGCTAGCTTGGACAGGGACGAGCAGTACTTC.

The chain couples TRBV12-3 or TRBV12-4 to TRBJ1-6, with a weak D call TRBD1 (6 bases). The CDR3 runs to 15 residues. V was pared by 3 bases and J by 7 bases, with 13 bases between. The CDR3 reads CASSFGGLYNSPLHF. For the CDR3, the DNA is TGTGCCAGCAGTTTCGGGGGGCTTTACAATTCACCCCTCCACTTT.